These 29 T cell receptor beta chains share one sample of origin, sequenced in a study of blood T cell repertoires in COVID-19. Assay: immunoSEQ multiplex PCR; the TCRdb copy retains only in-frame clones and omits some. This sample has about 140,000 clones, with approximately 85% found just once. The sample taken for sequencing was peripheral blood. The receptors were gathered from a man aged 45-65 years with acute or convalescent COVID-19.

The chain has TRBV7-9 and TRBJ2-7, with 7 bases fitting TRBD1. There are 12 residues in the CDR3. Germline values: CDR1 SEHNR, CDR2 FQNEAQ (reference sequence). Losses at the gene ends were 5 bases for V and 5 bases for J; bases not matched to a gene: 3. The CDR3 region is CASSRTGDEQYF. DNA for the CDR3: TGTGCCAGCAGCCGAACAGGGGACGAGCAGTACTTC.

The V and J genes are TRBV24-1 and TRBJ1-1; D call uncertain. Germline assignment: CDR1 KGHDR and CDR2 SFDVKD. Deletions cut 9 bases from V and 0 bases from J, with 25 bases between. The CDR3 totals 18 residues. Here the CDR3 DNA reads TGTGCCACCTGGCCGACCCGGCCGATCGACTCCATGAACACTGAAGCTTTCTTT. Protein sequence: CATWPTRPIDSMNTEAFF.

The V gene is TRBV5-1, the J gene TRBJ1-6; no clear D gene. The CDR3 consists of 16 residues. Per the germline V gene, CDR1 is SGHRS and CDR2 is YFSETQ. Trimming removed 5 bases at V and 0 bases at J, with 12 bases between. The DNA of the CDR3 is TGCGCCAGCAGGATCACAGTCAGCTCCTATAATTCACCCCTCCACTTT. Its protein product is CASRITVSSYNSPLHF. Supplemented by reference TRBV5-1 and TRBJ1-6, the full variable domain reads KAGVTQTPRYLIKTRGQQVTLSCSPISGHRSVSWYQQTPGQGLQFLFEYFSETQRNKGNFPGRFSGRQFSNSRSEMNVSTLELGDSALYLCASRITVSSYNSPLHFGNGTRLTVT.

This clone was observed once. The chain employs TRBV5-4 and TRBJ2-1; 7 bases match TRBD1. The CDR3 contains 18 residues. V dropped 4 bases and J dropped 0; count of bases not matched to a gene: 13. Germline CDR1 reads SGHNT; CDR2 reads YYREEE (reference sequence). CDR3 protein: CASSVPGTALSSYNEQFF. The CDR3 coding sequence is TGTGCCAGCAGCGTACCAGGGACAGCATTAAGCTCCTACAATGAGCAGTTCTTC.

The rearrangement joins TRBV6-1 to TRBJ2-1; D remains unclear. This CDR3 has 15 residues. Trimming took off 0 bases at V and 5 bases at J, with 11 bases between the two ends. Germline V gene lookup returns CDR1 MNHNS and CDR2 SASEGT. This chain's CDR3 is CASSEASAGNNEQFF. In DNA form, the CDR3 reads TGTGCCAGCAGTGAAGCTTCGGCAGGCAACAATGAGCAGTTCTTC.

The chain recombines TRBV11-3 with TRBJ1-5, with D unclear. Trimming removed 2 bases at V and 7 bases at J, with 9 bases between. The CDR3 has 13 residues. CDR1 SGHNT and CDR2 YENEEA come from the germline V gene. The CDR3 DNA sequence: TGTGCCAGCAGCTTAACGGAGGAACAGCCCCAGCATTTT. Its protein product is CASSLTEEQPQHF.

The rearrangement uses TRBV3-1 (or the pseudogene TRBV3-2) and TRBJ2-7; 9 nucleotides agree with TRBD2. CDR1 LGHDT and CDR2 YNNKEL come from the germline V gene (reference sequence). V lost 6 bases to trimming and J lost 1 base; unmatched junction nucleotides: 7. The CDR3 covers 15 residues. The CDR3 DNA reads as TGTGCCAGCAGACGGGCCCTAGCGGGGTCCTACGAGCAGTACTTC. Residues: CASRRALAGSYEQYF.

This clone showed up just a few times. The rearrangement uses TRBV6-5 and TRBJ1-3; no firm D call. Germline V gene lookup returns CDR1 MNHEY and CDR2 SVGAGI. The CDR3 sequence is 14 residues long. V dropped 6 bases and J dropped 1 base, with 10 bases sitting between them. CDR3 sequence (DNA): TGTGCCAGCAGGTCTGCGGGATCTGGAAACACCATATATTTT. Amino acids: CASRSAGSGNTIYF.

The V and J genes are TRBV4-2 and TRBJ2-7; TRBD2 agrees at 9 bases. Germline lookup yields CDR1 LGHNA and CDR2 YNFKEQ. The V gene end was trimmed by 1 base and the J gene end by 3 bases; junction bases not matched to a gene: 4. The CDR3 totals 15 residues. The CDR3 nucleotides read TGTGCCAGCAGCCAAGTAGCGGGAGAGAACTACGAGCAGTACTTC. Its translation: CASSQVAGENYEQYF.

This clone was counted between two and nine times. The chain links TRBV18 to TRBJ2-1; 10 bases are shared with TRBD2. V shed 2 bases, J shed 7 bases, and the junction held 8 bases outside the gene matches. Germline lookup yields CDR1 KGHSH and CDR2 LQKENI. CDR3 length: 16 residues. The CDR3: CASSPTFSGRRNEQFF. The CDR3 DNA sequence: TGTGCCAGCTCACCAACCTTTAGCGGGAGGAGGAATGAGCAGTTCTTC.

The rearrangement joins TRBV27 to TRBJ1-6; 9 bases fit TRBD1. V dropped 3 bases and J dropped 10; count of bases not matched to a gene: 4. The germline gives CDR1 MNHEY, CDR2 SMNVEV (reference sequence). CDR3 length: 14 residues. The CDR3 DNA follows: TGTGCCAGCAGTTTGAACAGGGGGCAATCACCCCTCCACTTT. Amino acid sequence: CASSLNRGQSPLHF.

A single count supports this clone. The chain recombines TRBV7-6 with TRBJ2-1; TRBD2 agrees at 8 bases. J lost 5 bases, V lost 5 bases, and 14 bases had no gene match. Germline V gene data show CDR1 as SGHVS and CDR2 as FNYEAQ. The CDR3 totals 17 residues. This CDR3 is CASSPSGGIGADNEQFF. In DNA, the CDR3 is TGTGCCAGCAGCCCCTCGGGGGGGATCGGCGCGGACAATGAGCAGTTCTTC.

The CDR3 nucleotides read TGCGCCAGCAGTGGGGCACAGGTTAACTACGAGCAGTACTTC. The encoded protein is CASSGAQVNYEQYF. The V call is TRBV10-2, the J call TRBJ2-7; TRBD1 is a possible D gene (5 bases). The CDR3 has 14 amino acids. Germline V CDR1 and CDR2: WSHSY, SAAADI. V lost 4 bases, J lost 3 bases, and 13 bases lay in between.

The V and J genes are TRBV7-9 and TRBJ1-1, with 7 nucleotides matching TRBD1. CDR1 is SEHNR and CDR2 is FQNEAQ in the germline V gene (reference sequence). V was pared by 2 bases and J by 5 bases, with 5 bases of the junction left unmatched. The CDR3 totals 14 residues. The CDR3 bases are TGTGCCAGCAGCTTAAGACAGGGATTGACTGAAGCTTTCTTT. Its translation: CASSLRQGLTEAFF. Drawing the rest from reference TRBV7-9 and TRBJ1-1, the complete variable domain is DTGVSQNPRHKITKRGQNVTFRCDPISEHNRLYWYRQTLGQGPEFLTYFQNEAQLEKSRLLSDRFSAERPKGSFSTLEIQRTEQGDSAMYLCASSLRQGLTEAFFGQGTRLTVV.

V gene TRBV5-6 combines with J gene TRBJ2-7; TRBD1 matches at 7 bases. The V gene end was trimmed by 4 bases and the J gene end by 4 bases; junction bases not matched to a gene: 11. Per the germline V gene, CDR1 is SGHDT and CDR2 is YYEEEE. This CDR3 is built from 15 residues. CDR3 sequence reads: CASSPFTGVIYEQYF. In nucleotides, the CDR3 is TGTGCCAGCAGCCCCTTTACAGGGGTAATTTACGAGCAGTACTTC.

The V and J genes are TRBV18 and TRBJ1-5, with a possible D match to TRBD1 (5 bases). Trimming removed 2 bases from V and 2 bases from J, with 7 bases in between. CDR1 and CDR2 from the germline V gene are KGHSH and LQKENI. The CDR3 totals 14 residues. DNA for the CDR3: TGTGCCAGCTCACCAGACAGTGGCAATCAGCCCCAGCATTTT. The encoded protein is CASSPDSGNQPQHF.

This chain joins TRBV11-2 and TRBJ2-1; D is ambiguous. The germline V gene encodes CDR1 SGHAT and CDR2 FQNNGV. This CDR3 has 13 residues. V lost 4 bases to trimming and J lost 8 bases, with 12 bases between them. The CDR3 nucleotides read TGTGCCAGCAGCTCCTTAAACTCGGATGAGCAGTTCTTC. Protein sequence: CASSSLNSDEQFF.

The chain uses TRBV2 and TRBJ1-4; D uncertain. Trimming left V 6 bases short and J 0 bases short, with 11 bases between. This CDR3 is 15 amino acids long. Germline CDR1 reads SNHLY; CDR2 reads FYNNEI. CDR3 sequence (DNA): TGTGCCAGCAGAAACCGGGAAGCAACTAATGAAAAACTGTTTTTT. The encoded protein is CASRNREATNEKLFF.

The chain carries TRBV4-2 and TRBJ1-1, with 9 bases aligning to TRBD1. CDR3 length: 15 amino acids. After removal of 3 bases from V and 3 bases from J, the junction contained 5 bases not matched to a gene. Germline CDR1 and CDR2: LGHNA and YNFKEQ. In DNA form, the CDR3 reads TGTGCCAGCAGCCAGGGGACAGGGTCTCACACTGAAGCTTTCTTT. This translates into CASSQGTGSHTEAFF.

This chain links TRBV5-6 with TRBJ1-1; D unresolved. This CDR3 region has 16 residues. Trimming took off 0 bases at V and 1 base at J, with 13 bases between the two ends. The germline gives CDR1 SGHDT, CDR2 YYEEEE. The CDR3 sequence: CASSLDGQPTNTEAFF. For the CDR3, the DNA is TGTGCCAGCAGCTTGGATGGGCAACCTACGAACACTGAAGCTTTCTTT.

This clone appeared a few times. The chain has TRBV12-5 and TRBJ2-3; 8 bases fit TRBD1. This CDR3 contains 13 residues. Germline CDR1 is LGHNT and CDR2 is FRNRAP. V trimming: 8 bases; J trimming: 5 bases; junction bases outside the gene matches: 6. DNA for the CDR3: TGTGCTAGTCAGGACAGGGTCCAAGATACGCAGTATTTT. Translation: CASQDRVQDTQYF.

This clone was observed a handful of times. The genes are TRBV10-1 and TRBJ2-3; D unresolved. V lost 0 bases and J 4 bases, leaving 11 bases between the germline ends. Germline V gives CDR1 WNHNN, CDR2 SYGVQD (reference sequence). The CDR3 covers 15 residues. The CDR3 here is CASSESRPAPDTQYF. DNA for the CDR3: TGCGCCAGCAGTGAGTCGCGGCCGGCACCAGATACGCAGTATTTT.

The chain is built from TRBV18 and TRBJ2-1; a weak D match, TRBD2 (6 bases). Germline V gene sequence: CDR1 KGHSH, CDR2 LQKENI. The V and J ends lost 1 base and 6 bases respectively, with 16 bases between them. This CDR3 is built from 16 residues. The CDR3 spells CASSPLWSSGVNEQFF. Written as DNA, the CDR3 is TGTGCCAGCTCACCACTTTGGAGTAGCGGCGTCAATGAGCAGTTCTTC.

This rearrangement joins TRBV2 to TRBJ1-1; 9 nucleotides match TRBD1. V lost 6 bases, J lost 1 base, and 9 bases stayed unmatched. Looked up from germline, CDR1 is SNHLY and CDR2 is FYNNEI. The CDR3 runs to 16 residues. The CDR3 sequence: CASRDAGTGWNTEAFF. Written as DNA, the CDR3 is TGTGCCAGCAGGGACGCGGGGACAGGGTGGAACACTGAAGCTTTCTTT.

The chain carries TRBV27 and TRBJ1-2; 8 positions agree with TRBD1. CDR3 length equals 16 residues. Germline V gives CDR1 MNHEY, CDR2 SMNVEV (reference sequence). With V trimmed by 2 bases and J by 5 bases, 10 bases remained unmatched. The CDR3: CASSLRWSGGSYGYTF. In nucleotides, the CDR3 is TGTGCCAGCAGTTTAAGGTGGTCAGGGGGCTCGTATGGCTACACCTTC.

This chain connects TRBV7-9 to TRBJ1-1; no definite D call. The V end lost 1 base, the J end lost 11 bases, and 8 bases lay between the germline ends. The CDR3 has 11 residues. Germline loops: CDR1 SEHNR, CDR2 FQNEAQ (reference sequence). CDR3 region: CASSLGGTAFF. The CDR3 DNA follows: TGTGCCAGCAGCTTAGGAGGAACGGCTTTCTTT.

This rearrangement joins TRBV6-2 or TRBV6-3 to TRBJ1-5; D might be TRBD1 (6 bases). Trimming took off 3 bases at V and 3 bases at J, with 12 bases between the two ends. Germline-derived CDR1 and CDR2 are MNHEY and SVGEGT. The CDR3 sequence is 15 residues long. DNA for the CDR3: TGTGCCAGCAGTTATACGAACAGGGCCAATCAGCCCCAGCATTTT. It translates to CASSYTNRANQPQHF.

The rearrangement uses TRBV6-5 and TRBJ2-3, with TRBD2 identical over 10 bases. The length of the CDR3 is 16 residues. Germline CDR1 is MNHEY and CDR2 is SVGAGI. V was clipped by 0 bases and J by 2 bases; unmatched bases: 2. CDR3 sequence reads: CASSYSTSGYTDTQYF. CDR3 nucleotides: TGTGCCAGCAGTTACTCGACTAGCGGGTACACAGATACGCAGTATTTT.

The rearrangement joins TRBV18 to TRBJ1-5; D unresolved. The CDR3 totals 13 residues. The germline gives CDR1 KGHSH, CDR2 LQKENI. Trimming shortened V by 3 bases and J by 6 bases, and 9 bases separated the two germline ends. The CDR3 coding sequence is TGTGCCAGCTCACCCGCGGGGAGTCAGCCCCAGCATTTT. Its protein product is CASSPAGSQPQHF.